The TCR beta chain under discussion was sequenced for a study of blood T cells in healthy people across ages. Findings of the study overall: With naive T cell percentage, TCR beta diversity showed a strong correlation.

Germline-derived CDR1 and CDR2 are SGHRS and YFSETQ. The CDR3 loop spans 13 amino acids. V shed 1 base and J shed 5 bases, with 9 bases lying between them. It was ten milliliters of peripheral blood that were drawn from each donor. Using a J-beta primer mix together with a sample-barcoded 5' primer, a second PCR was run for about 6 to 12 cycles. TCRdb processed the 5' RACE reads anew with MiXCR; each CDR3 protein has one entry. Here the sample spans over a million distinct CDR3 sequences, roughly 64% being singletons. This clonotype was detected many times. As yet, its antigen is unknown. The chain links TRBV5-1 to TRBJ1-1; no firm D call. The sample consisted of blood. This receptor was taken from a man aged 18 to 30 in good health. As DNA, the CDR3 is TGCGCCAGCAGCTTGAGAGAATCGACTGAAGCTTTCTTT. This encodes CASSLRESTEAFF.